The T cell receptor (beta chain) described here comes from a study of T cell responses to AZD1222 COVID-19 vaccine. Measured with immunoSEQ multiplex PCR; TCRdb has only the in-frame clones, and not every one. The sample comprises 150,000 or so clones, roughly 92% of which are singletons, and about 2.5% rests with the top ten. This CDR3 is built from 13 residues. Per the germline V gene, CDR1 is MNHEY and CDR2 is SMNVEV (reference sequence). The germline V and J ends were trimmed by 6 bases and 1 base, with 9 bases remaining between them. Study-wide results and limits: Repertoires were collected only later (after the peak T cell response had occurred). Only a handful of AZD1222 recipients, more than 5 in all, had baseline seropositivity.

On this clone itself: Its antigen is not known.

The rearrangement joins TRBV27 to TRBJ1-1; the D gene is possibly TRBD1 (5 bases). This sequence was found in an adult in good health. The sequenced sample was peripheral blood, obtained on day 0 of AZD1222 vaccination. The CDR3 coding sequence is TGTGCCAGCAGCCCCGGGACGAACACTGAAGCTTTCTTT. Amino acids: CASSPGTNTEAFF.